The clone carrying this T cell receptor (beta chain) appeared many times. The antigen remains unidentified. The size of this beta chain means little, since it is a stray read in a library made for alpha chains. These data are taken from a study of spatial heterogeneity in lung cancer. Regarding the study as a whole: Counts that tracked tumor mutation counts were those of expanded intratumoral alpha and beta TCRs.

The library protocol tagged each TCR cDNA with a unique molecular identifier. A single record per CDR3 protein comes from TCRdb applying MiXCR to the 5' RACE reads. The top ten hold roughly 19% of the sample, which has 7,200 or so distinct CDR3 sequences, 6% to 9% seen once. The CDR3 consists of 15 residues. Per the germline V gene, CDR1 is SGHTA and CDR2 is FQGNSA. Trimming took off 1 base at V and 4 bases at J, with 10 bases between the two ends. Time point given: sample taken at primary tumor resection. The chain uses TRBV7-2 and TRBJ1-4; D gene uncertain. The sequence derives from a female donor with early-stage non-small cell lung cancer. The sample in question was lung tumor tissue, obtained at surgery. CDR3 nucleotide sequence: TGTGCCAGCAGCTTAGATCCAGCAGATAATGAAAAACTGTTTTTT. Translated: CASSLDPADNEKLFF. Complete variable domain (other parts from reference TRBV7-2 and TRBJ1-4): GAGVSQSPSNKVTEKGKDVELRCDPISGHTALYWYRQSLGQGLEFLIYFQGNSAPDKSGLPSDRFSAERTGGSVSTLTIQRTQQEDSAVYLCASSLDPADNEKLFFGSGTQLSVL.